The 5 T cell receptor beta chains presented below share a single source sample, sequenced in a study of tumor-infiltrating lymphocytes in primary liver carcinoma. Starting from approximately 500 ng of total RNA, TCR beta cDNA was produced with a primer in the constant region. Libraries for TCR beta were built through three nested multiplex PCR rounds, which together made up a slightly modified ARM-PCR procedure. A C-beta reverse primer was combined with TRBV1-TRBV30 forward primers in the first two PCR rounds, and each round had roughly 9 cycles. TCRdb passed the multiplex PCR reads through MiXCR, listing each CDR3 protein once. The profile shows approximately 120,000 distinct CDR3 sequences, 60% to 80% of them singletons. Scientists recovered RNA and DNA together from roughly 20-30 mg of unsorted bulk tissue. The sample comprised liver tumor tissue from sampling region 3. Subset reported: tumor region T3, left-lateral pole. These receptors all stem from a woman aged 60-75 years with primary liver carcinoma and hepatitis B virus infection.

This chain uses TRBV5-1 with TRBJ2-1, with 8 bases matching TRBD1. This CDR3 has 15 amino acids. V dropped 2 bases and J dropped 8; count of bases not matched to a gene: 9. Germline assignment: CDR1 SGHRS and CDR2 YFSETQ. This CDR3 reads CASSFGTGRGYEQFF. The CDR3 nucleotides are TGCGCCAGCAGCTTTGGGACAGGAAGGGGCTATGAGCAGTTCTTC.

This clonotype was observed a few times. The junction differs from germline at one of its ends, possibly a read error. This rearrangement joins TRBV11-2 to TRBJ2-2; no clear D. The germline V gene has CDR1 SGHAT and CDR2 FQNNGV. This CDR3 comprises 14 residues. As DNA, the CDR3 is TGTGCCGGCAGCTTACACCCTAACACCGGGGAGCTGTTTTTT. Its protein is CAGSLHPNTGELFF.

This clonotype was counted once. The junction shows a germline mismatch at one end, possibly a read error. This chain connects TRBV11-2 to TRBJ2-2, with D possibly matching TRBD2 (5 bases). This CDR3 comprises 13 residues. Germline V gene data show CDR1 as SGHAT and CDR2 as FQNNGV. The CDR3 is CANSHGNTGERFF. In DNA form, the CDR3 reads TGTGCCAACAGCCATGGCAACACCGGGGAGCGGTTTTTT.

Remarks on this clonotype: One junction end disagrees with the germline gene, perhaps due to a read error. This chain uses TRBV7-9 with TRBJ2-2; perhaps TRBD1 as D (5 bases). The CDR3 covers 18 residues. From germline, CDR1 is SEHNR and CDR2 FQNEAQ (reference sequence). The CDR3 DNA reads as TGTGCCAACAGCTTAGGGGTCGAGGCGGCGGCGAACACCGGGGAGCTGTTTTTT. Translating gives CANSLGVEAAANTGELFF.

This clonotype was found once. At one end, the junction sequence differs from germline, possibly due to a read error. The chain recombines TRBV11-2 with TRBJ2-2, with D tentatively TRBD2 (5 bases). The V gene's germline CDR1 is SGHAT and CDR2 FQNNGV. The CDR3 spans 18 residues. The CDR3 loop reads CANSRGRSYIADTGELFF. CDR3 coding DNA: TGTGCCAACAGCCGAGGGCGCTCTTATATCGCGGACACCGGGGAGCTGTTTTTT.